This entry features one TCR beta chain sequence. The data are from a study of T cell responses to AZD1222 COVID-19 vaccine. Data came from immunoSEQ multiplex PCR; TCRdb stores just in-frame clones and leaves some out. The sample shows roughly 170,000 clones, approximately 86% of them seen only once. CDR1 and CDR2 (germline): MGHRA, YSYEKL. V lost 0 bases and J lost 5, with 14 bases in between. This CDR3 spans 16 amino acids. V is TRBV4-1 and J is TRBJ1-5; a weak D match, TRBD1 (6 bases). The sample in question was peripheral blood, obtained on day 0 of AZD1222 vaccination. This clonotype was obtained from an adult in good health. CDR3 in DNA: TGCGCCAGCAGCCAAGAGGCGTCGGGGGCTGATCAGCCCCAGCATTTT. Residues: CASSQEASGADQPQHF.